This T cell receptor beta chain was retrieved from a study of PD-1 blockade in classical Hodgkin lymphoma. Overall study: With a 2-week interval, patients received intravenous nivolumab at 3 mg/kg.

Each patient experienced a relapse that followed autologous stem cell transplantation, and brentuximab vedotin exposure varied. General study points: The diversity seen at baseline in complete responders resembled that of newly diagnosed patients. Healthy donors were reported to have higher baseline TCR diversity than newly diagnosed patients. Researchers reported that CD4+ TCR diversity, though not CD8+, rose significantly by C4D1.

For this clone: The antigen is unknown.

Clones were sequenced by immunoSEQ multiplex PCR, and TCRdb holds only the in-frame ones, with some missing. Among more than 25,000 clones, 78% were seen once, and the ten largest hold around 35%. J was trimmed by 8 bases and V by 6 bases; bases with no gene match: 6. The germline V gene encodes CDR1 MNHNY and CDR2 SVGAGI (reference sequence). The CDR3 spans 12 residues. The specimen was peripheral blood mononuclear cells (PBMCs), collected before the second cycle of nivolumab. The TCR comes from a human donor with classical Hodgkin lymphoma. J is TRBJ1-2 and V is TRBV6-6; 7 nucleotides match TRBD1. The DNA for the CDR3 is TGTGCCAGCAGCCGACAGGGATTCGGCTACACCTTC. Protein sequence: CASSRQGFGYTF.